This TCR beta chain was documented in a study of T cells after yellow fever vaccination (dated by TCRdb to 2018 to 2020). With respect to the entire study: The SMART-Seq v4 Ultra Low Input RNA kit was used to prepare libraries from fractions with low cell numbers. To track T-cell clones before and after primary and booster YFV17D yellow fever vaccination, bulk TCR alpha and beta repertoires were sequenced longitudinally. The cohort comprised two healthy male donors, one aged 18 to 30 and one aged 30 to 39 years. Bulk PBMC replicates and cell subsets were isolated from blood drawn at multiple timepoints before and after both primary and secondary immunization.

Here is what the overall study found, with its caveats: Only a couple of donors were included in the study, so the extent to which the findings can be generalized is limited. Computational filtering was required because FACS-sorted repertoires could contain abundant contaminating clonotypes from the bulk population. The secondary T-cell response was found to be weaker but faster than the primary response, with a peak reached on day 5 rather than on day 15. Most clones expanded after primary vaccination (almost 97% of CD4 and 88% of CD8) were re-detected after the booster, suggesting that broad memory maintenance occurred. A small share of clonotypes occurred in both CD4 and CD8 compartments, likely arising from convergent recombination.

The germline V gene yields MNHEY for CDR1 and SVGEGT for CDR2. V loses 3 bases of germline sequence and J loses 8 bases, and the interval between the two ends is 11 bases. There are 13 amino acids in the CDR3, from cysteine to phenylalanine inclusive. Only the CDR3 region is kept as DNA, spanning 39 bases read in frame from base 1. The sample holds a few counts of this clonotype. Its binding antigen is unknown. One base away there is no much larger clone; base qualities are not given. Read against the paper, the sample's treatment or condition label means: live attenuated yellow fever vaccine strain. PBMCs were isolated from peripheral blood using a standard Ficoll-Paque protocol. Dynabeads CD4 and CD8 positive selection kits were used to isolate CD4 and CD8 T-cell fractions. RNA was extracted with TriZol from bulk PBMCs, CD4 and CD8 fractions, and dextramer-positive and dextramer-negative fractions.

The sample was run on an Illumina NovaSeq 6000. Synthesis of TCR cDNA relied on 5'RACE template switching, a step that introduced a universal primer site along with unique molecular identifiers. cDNA synthesis was primed from both the TCR alpha and TCR beta constant segments. Two PCR steps were used to amplify libraries, with sample barcodes and sequencing adapters being added in the second step. Sequencing of libraries was done on Illumina HiSeq 2500 (2x100 bp) or NovaSeq (2x150 bp). The authors processed their data as follows. Demultiplexing of reads and collapsing into UMI consensus sequences were performed with MIGEC, and V(D)J alignment was carried out with MiXCR. Using edgeR on replicate PBMC samples, clonotypes were called vaccine-responding if FDR was below 0.01 and the log2 fold change was above 5 up to day 15. Each bulk clonotype was labeled CD4 or CD8 based on which sequenced repertoire, CD4 or CD8, contained the clonotype at higher abundance. TCRdb trimmed the raw reads at Q25, called clones with MiXCR and kept productive beta chains. A single entry per CDR3 protein holds the most common genes and DNA from its merged rows. TCRdb, rather than the study authors, made the V and J calls. The sample table lists some 300,000 distinct CDR3 sequences, roughly 9% of them with a count of one. About 3.7% of the sample lies in the top ten.

This TCR derives from a man aged 18 to 30 who received the YFV17D yellow fever vaccine. The chain employs TRBV6-2 or TRBV6-3 and TRBJ2-1; no D segment can be confidently identified. This specimen was CD4+ T cells sorted from PBMCs, taken 5 days after the yellow fever booster vaccination. The DNA reads as follows: TGTGCCAGCAGTTATATCAATGCTCATGAGCAGTTCTTC. This encodes CASSYINAHEQFF.